This is a list of T cell receptor beta chains from one sample in a study of T-cell reconstitution after alpha-beta-depleted transplantation in children. TCRdb re-analysed the PCR reads in MiXCR, keeping a single row per CDR3 protein. There are around 450,000 distinct CDR3 sequences in the sample; about 16% occur only once, and under 30% lies in the top ten. This sample comprised PBMCs, mostly from graft donor cells, obtained 360 days after TCRalphabeta/CD19-depleted stem cell transplant. The source of these receptors is a boy in the first two years of life who had a stem cell transplant for Wiskott-Aldrich syndrome, so the T cells may come from the graft donor. CDR3s include the opening cysteine and the closing phenylalanine or tryptophan.

CDR3 protein: CASSLPAPWDIQYF
V gene: TRBV5-6
J gene: TRBJ2-4

CDR3 protein: CASSLEAGFGANVLTF
V gene: TRBV5-1
J gene: TRBJ2-6

CDR3 protein: CASSLVGQDARETQYF
V gene: TRBV11-2
J gene: TRBJ2-5

CDR3 protein: CASSHPEGGESYNEQFF
V gene: TRBV4-1
J gene: TRBJ2-1

CDR3 protein: CSAAGGGIYEQYF
V gene: TRBV20-1
J gene: TRBJ2-7

CDR3 protein: CSATPWGTTYNEQFF
V gene: TRBV20-1
J gene: TRBJ2-1

CDR3 protein: CASSLVETRGPTGELFF
V gene: TRBV28
J gene: TRBJ2-2

CDR3 protein: CASSVGSAYNEQFF
V gene: TRBV9
J gene: TRBJ2-1

CDR3 protein: CASSYRGASYEQYF
V gene: TRBV28
J gene: TRBJ2-7

CDR3 protein: CASSKEGSLYYEQYF
V gene: TRBV21-1
J gene: TRBJ2-7

CDR3 protein: CASRSSGETQYF
V gene: TRBV6-5
J gene: TRBJ2-5

CDR3 protein: CASSTTTRDNEQFF
V gene: TRBV6-5
J gene: TRBJ2-1

CDR3 protein: CASSQAYLAGGQETQYF
V gene: TRBV4-1
J gene: TRBJ2-5

CDR3 protein: CASSFARVNTGELFF
V gene: TRBV5-1
J gene: TRBJ2-2

CDR3 protein: CASSSSFHEQFF
V gene: TRBV5-6
J gene: TRBJ2-1

CDR3 protein: CASTPGLAGGLQETQYF
V gene: TRBV5-1
J gene: TRBJ2-5

CDR3 protein: CSATLTRETQYF
V gene: TRBV20-1
J gene: TRBJ2-5

CDR3 protein: CASSLVASGGELFF
V gene: TRBV7-2
J gene: TRBJ2-2

CDR3 protein: CASRNRQGAFETQYF
V gene: TRBV2
J gene: TRBJ2-5

CDR3 protein: CASSGQGDEQYF
V gene: TRBV2
J gene: TRBJ2-7

CDR3 protein: CASSLKGGTETQYF
V gene: TRBV12-3/TRBV12-4
J gene: TRBJ2-5

CDR3 protein: CASSSPLLLVPGELFF
V gene: TRBV12-3/TRBV12-4
J gene: TRBJ2-2

CDR3 protein: CATSRGSYYEQYF
V gene: TRBV15
J gene: TRBJ2-7

CDR3 protein: CASSETGVAGELFF
V gene: TRBV7-8
J gene: TRBJ2-2

CDR3 protein: CARGDPRTDTQYF
V gene: TRBV7-7
J gene: TRBJ2-3

CDR3 protein: CSAKDIAHQPQHF
V gene: TRBV20-1
J gene: TRBJ1-5

CDR3 protein: CASSRRGPSTDTQYF
V gene: TRBV5-4
J gene: TRBJ2-3

CDR3 protein: CASIHQKGLANTGELFF
V gene: TRBV7-8
J gene: TRBJ2-2

CDR3 protein: CASSLDHYYPAGGAKNIQYF
V gene: TRBV11-2
J gene: TRBJ2-4

CDR3 protein: CATRDYNEQFF
V gene: TRBV28
J gene: TRBJ2-1

CDR3 protein: CASSLDLNAEWGNYEQYF
V gene: TRBV5-1
J gene: TRBJ2-7

CDR3 protein: CASSLRRVDQETQYF
V gene: TRBV12-3/TRBV12-4
J gene: TRBJ2-5

CDR3 protein: CASSQSGGGEPQHF
V gene: TRBV4-1
J gene: TRBJ1-5

CDR3 protein: CASSSHGGGSYNEQFF
V gene: TRBV5-1
J gene: TRBJ2-1

CDR3 protein: CASSHPETGYYEQYF
V gene: TRBV7-9
J gene: TRBJ2-7

CDR3 protein: CASSGSSGRPYF
V gene: TRBV6-5
J gene: TRBJ2-7

CDR3 protein: CASSQGLRGELFF
V gene: TRBV4-3
J gene: TRBJ2-2

CDR3 protein: CATSPGAGTNTEAFF
V gene: TRBV3-1
J gene: TRBJ1-1

CDR3 protein: CASSYGLGETQYF
V gene: TRBV28
J gene: TRBJ2-5

CDR3 protein: CASSPWTRWDEQYF
V gene: TRBV7-2
J gene: TRBJ2-7

CDR3 protein: CASSYGRRVLTGELFF
V gene: TRBV6-2/TRBV6-3
J gene: TRBJ2-2

CDR3 protein: CASSLTVSSGANVLTF
V gene: TRBV7-9
J gene: TRBJ2-6

CDR3 protein: CASSYSTGGTDEAFF
V gene: TRBV6-5
J gene: TRBJ1-1

CDR3 protein: CATSDSNTGAMVLWEQFF
V gene: TRBV24-1
J gene: TRBJ2-1

CDR3 protein: CASSPPGHTPYYEQYF
V gene: TRBV7-9
J gene: TRBJ2-7

CDR3 protein: CSAASGPAYNEQFF
V gene: TRBV20-1
J gene: TRBJ2-1

CDR3 protein: CASSKRAGANVLTF
V gene: TRBV3-1
J gene: TRBJ2-6

CDR3 protein: CASSQDSLGLRVGETQYF
V gene: TRBV4-2
J gene: TRBJ2-5

CDR3 protein: CSVTRTEVYGYTF
V gene: TRBV29-1
J gene: TRBJ1-2

CDR3 protein: CASSGRTSVEETQYF
V gene: TRBV2
J gene: TRBJ2-5

CDR3 protein: CASSPPGPYGYTF
V gene: TRBV25-1
J gene: TRBJ1-2

CDR3 protein: CASSFGNYTGELFF
V gene: TRBV7-9
J gene: TRBJ2-2

CDR3 protein: CASSQRQGLSSPLHF
V gene: TRBV14
J gene: TRBJ1-6

CDR3 protein: CASSLRAPGANVLTF
V gene: TRBV7-9
J gene: TRBJ2-6

CDR3 protein: CASSIKKFRVSYNEQFF
V gene: TRBV19
J gene: TRBJ2-1